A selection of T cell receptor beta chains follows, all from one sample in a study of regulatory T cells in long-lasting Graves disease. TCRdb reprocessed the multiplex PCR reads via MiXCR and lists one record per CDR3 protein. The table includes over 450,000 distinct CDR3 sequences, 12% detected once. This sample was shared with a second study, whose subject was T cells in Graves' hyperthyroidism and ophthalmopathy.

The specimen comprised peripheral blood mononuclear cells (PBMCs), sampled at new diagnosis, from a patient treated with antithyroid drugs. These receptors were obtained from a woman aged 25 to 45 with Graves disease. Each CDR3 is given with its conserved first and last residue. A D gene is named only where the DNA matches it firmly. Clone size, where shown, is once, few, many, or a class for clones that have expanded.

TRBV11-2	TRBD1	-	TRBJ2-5	CASSARDSGLEETQYF	TGTGCCAGCAGCGCCCGGGACAGTGGTTTGGAAGAGACCCAGTACTTC
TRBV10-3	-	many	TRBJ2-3	CAISGGSTDTQYF	TGTGCCATCAGCGGGGGTTCCACAGATACGCAGTATTTT
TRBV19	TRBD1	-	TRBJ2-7	CASSIWTGSYEQYF	TGTGCCAGTAGTATATGGACAGGCTCCTACGAGCAGTACTTC
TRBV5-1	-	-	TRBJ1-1	CASSLEAGVKDTEAFF	TGCGCCAGCAGCTTGGAGGCAGGGGTGAAGGACACTGAAGCTTTCTTT
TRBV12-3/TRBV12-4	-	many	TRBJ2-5	CASSLSRGWETQYF	TGTGCCAGCAGTTTATCCCGGGGTTGGGAGACCCAGTACTTC
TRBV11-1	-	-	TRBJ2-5	CASSSSVGGKETQYF	TGTGCCAGCAGCTCGTCGGTGGGGGGCAAAGAGACCCAGTACTTC
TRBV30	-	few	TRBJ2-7	CAWSSAAYEQYF	TGTGCCTGGAGTTCCGCGGCCTACGAGCAGTACTTC
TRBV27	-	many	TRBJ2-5	CAGSPTDLVETQYF	TGTGCCGGCAGTCCTACTGATTTGGTGGAGACCCAGTACTTC
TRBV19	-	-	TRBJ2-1	CASKASSLGDEQFF	TGTGCCAGTAAGGCTAGCTCTTTAGGAGATGAGCAGTTCTTC
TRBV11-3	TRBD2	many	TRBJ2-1	CASSGREGLGKNEQFF	TGTGCCAGCAGTGGGCGGGAGGGCCTGGGCAAGAATGAGCAGTTCTTC
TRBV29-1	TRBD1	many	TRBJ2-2	CSVDRDGTGELFF	TGCAGCGTGGACAGGGACGGGACCGGGGAGCTGTTTTTT
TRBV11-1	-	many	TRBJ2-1	CASSLVARWDEQFF	TGTGCCAGCAGCTTAGTGGCTAGGTGGGATGAGCAGTTCTTC
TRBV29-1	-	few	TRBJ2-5	CSVEMRDDIQETQYF	TGCAGCGTCGAAATGAGGGACGATATACAAGAGACCCAGTACTTC
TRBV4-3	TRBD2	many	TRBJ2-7	CASSQDSQREGYEQYF	TGCGCCAGCAGCCAAGATTCGCAGCGGGAGGGCTACGAGCAGTACTTC
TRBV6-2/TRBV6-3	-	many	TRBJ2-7	CASRKPFSPGFSYEQYF	TGTGCCAGCAGAAAACCCTTCAGTCCCGGGTTCTCCTACGAGCAGTACTTC
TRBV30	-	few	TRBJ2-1	CAWSVGGGQFF	TGTGCCTGGAGTGTTGGTGGGGGGCAGTTCTTC
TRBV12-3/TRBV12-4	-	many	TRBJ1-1	CASSFRGWNTEAFF	TGTGCCAGCAGTTTCCGGGGGTGGAACACTGAAGCTTTCTTT
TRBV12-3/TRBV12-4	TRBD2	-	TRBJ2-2	CASRKSSGSRGTGELFF	TGTGCCAGCAGGAAGAGTAGCGGGAGTCGCGGCACCGGGGAGCTGTTTTTT
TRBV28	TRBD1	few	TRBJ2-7	CASSYRGLGNEQYF	TGTGCCAGCAGCTACAGGGGGCTAGGGAACGAGCAGTACTTC
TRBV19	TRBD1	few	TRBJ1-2	CASSTAGTGGYGYTF	TGTGCCAGTAGTACCGCCGGGACAGGGGGATATGGCTACACCTTC
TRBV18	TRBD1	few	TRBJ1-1	CASSTDRTEAFF	TGTGCCAGCTCGACGGACAGGACTGAAGCTTTCTTT
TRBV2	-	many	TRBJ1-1	CASRASRAGPAFF	TGTGCCAGCAGGGCCTCAAGGGCGGGTCCGGCTTTCTTT
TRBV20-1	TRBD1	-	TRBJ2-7	CSAYNTGEPYEQYF	TGCAGTGCTTACAATACAGGGGAACCCTACGAGCAGTACTTC
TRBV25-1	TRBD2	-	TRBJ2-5	CASSEFSSGRWGETQYF	TGTGCCAGCAGTGAATTTTCTAGCGGGAGATGGGGGGAGACCCAGTACTTC
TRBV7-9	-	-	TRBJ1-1	CASSLEGYGRTMPLNTEAFF	TGTGCCAGCAGCTTAGAGGGGTATGGCAGAACAATGCCTTTGAACACTGAAGCTTTCTTT
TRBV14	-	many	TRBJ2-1	CASSQYLHNEQFF	TGTGCCAGCAGCCAATATCTACACAATGAGCAGTTCTTC
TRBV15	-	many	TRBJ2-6	CATSRDTPRVGANVLTF	TGTGCCACCAGCAGAGATACCCCCCGGGTTGGGGCCAACGTCCTGACTTTC
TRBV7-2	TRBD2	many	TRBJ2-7	CASSQAGGQRKQYF	TGTGCCAGCAGCCAAGCGGGAGGGCAGAGGAAGCAGTACTTC
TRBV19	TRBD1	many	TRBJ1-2	CASSTRQGQGHGYTF	TGTGCCAGTAGTACCCGACAGGGCCAAGGGCATGGCTACACCTTC
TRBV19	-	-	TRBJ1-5	CASSKPRRDKGDPPHF	TGTGCCAGTAGTAAACCCCGCCGGGACAAGGGTGACCCTCCGCATTTT
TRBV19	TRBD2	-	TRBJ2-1	CASTRGSGNTYNEQFF	TGTGCCAGCACCCGGGGTAGCGGGAACACCTACAATGAGCAGTTCTTC
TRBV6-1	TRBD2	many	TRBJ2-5	CASSAGTSGRETQYF	TGTGCCAGCAGCGCCGGGACTAGCGGGCGAGAGACCCAGTACTTC
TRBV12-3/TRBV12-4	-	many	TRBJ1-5	CASTGDASQPQHF	TGTGCCAGCACAGGGGACGCTAGTCAGCCCCAGCATTTT
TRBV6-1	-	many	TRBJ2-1	CASSRDWYNEQFF	TGTGCCAGCAGCAGAGACTGGTACAATGAGCAGTTCTTC
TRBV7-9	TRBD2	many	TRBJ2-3	CASSLVSGRTDTQYF	TGTGCCAGCAGCTTAGTAAGCGGGAGGACAGATACGCAGTATTTT
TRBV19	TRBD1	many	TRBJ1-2	CASSRTGTGGSGYTF	TGTGCCAGTAGTCGAACCGGGACAGGGGGCAGTGGCTACACCTTC
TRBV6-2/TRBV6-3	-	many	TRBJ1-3	CASSLWGAGAGNTIYF	TGTGCCAGCAGTTTATGGGGCGCCGGTGCTGGAAACACCATATATTTT
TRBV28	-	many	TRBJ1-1	CASSLGGKLNTEAFF	TGTGCCAGCAGCTTGGGGGGGAAGCTGAACACTGAAGCTTTCTTT
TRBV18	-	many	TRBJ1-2	CASSPMTGGNYGYTF	TGTGCCAGCTCACCAATGACGGGGGGAAACTATGGCTACACCTTC
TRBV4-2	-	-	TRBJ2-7	CASSQVAGTYEQYF	TGTGCCAGCAGCCAAGTCGCGGGGACCTACGAGCAGTACTTC
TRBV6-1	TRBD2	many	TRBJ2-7	CASRLAGGPYEQYF	TGTGCCAGCAGACTAGCGGGAGGGCCCTACGAGCAGTACTTC
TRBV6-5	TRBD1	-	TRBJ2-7	CASSYSLGTGAYEQYF	TGTGCCAGCAGTTACTCGTTGGGGACAGGAGCCTACGAGCAGTACTTC
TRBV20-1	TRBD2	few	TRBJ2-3	CSAELAATDTQYF	TGCAGTGCGGAACTAGCGGCCACAGATACGCAGTATTTT
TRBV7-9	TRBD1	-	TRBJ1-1	CASSLTGVPAEAFF	TGTGCCAGCAGCTTGACAGGGGTCCCCGCTGAAGCTTTCTTT
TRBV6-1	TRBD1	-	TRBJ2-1	CASLDRERNEQFF	TGTGCCAGCCTGGACAGGGAGCGCAATGAGCAGTTCTTC
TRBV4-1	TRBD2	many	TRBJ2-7	CASSQDRLLAGAGEQYF	TGCGCCAGCAGCCAAGATCGGTTACTAGCGGGGGCGGGCGAGCAGTACTTC
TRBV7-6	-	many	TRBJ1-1	CASSPRTFKDTEAFF	TGTGCCAGCAGCCCAAGGACCTTTAAGGACACTGAAGCTTTCTTT
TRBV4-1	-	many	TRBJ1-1	CASQRGGGAVGVNTEAFF	TGCGCCAGCCAGCGAGGGGGAGGGGCGGTCGGAGTGAACACTGAAGCTTTCTTT